This T cell receptor beta chain was recovered during a study of shared clonotypes between healthy human individuals. Notes on this clone: Other DNA sequences in the same sample also yield this CDR3.

Every subset's genomic DNA went evenly onto several immunoSEQ plates. Authors' processing steps: Sequence data from immunoSEQ were junction-only and lacked quality scores; consequently, filtering differed. Data came from immunoSEQ multiplex PCR; TCRdb stores just in-frame clones and leaves some out. The D gene and trimming were derived from the DNA, and the V and J assignments and clone size from that table. This table holds hundreds of thousands of clones, around 76% found once. J lost 2 bases, V lost 6 bases, and 3 bases had no gene match. Germline assignment: CDR1 MDHEN and CDR2 SYDVKM. This CDR3 spans 13 amino acids.

The chain carries TRBV28 and TRBJ2-5; 7 nucleotides match TRBD1. The receptor was isolated from a woman aged 35 to 49 in good health. Some clones in this sample may be carry-over from other donors' samples. The sample comprised PBMCs. This chain's CDR3 is CASRRQGQETQYF. DNA of the CDR3: TGTGCCAGCAGACGACAGGGACAAGAGACCCAGTACTTC.